This TCR beta chain was documented in a study of a mutant IDH1 vaccine in newly diagnosed glioma. In the study overall: Pretreatment consisted of radiotherapy, temozolomide, or both, with most receiving both.

V gave up 3 bases and J gave up 3 bases, with 11 bases separating them. The CDR3 sequence is 15 residues long. Germline V gives CDR1 MNHEY, CDR2 SMNVEV (reference sequence). Turning to this clone: Its antigen is currently unknown.

Findings and caveats of the study: Patients mounted vaccine-induced immune responses in just over 90% of cases.

Time point in this sample: baseline, week 1 (first vaccination visit). The treatment denotes: pre-vaccination baseline after standard-of-care therapy. Donors had new WHO grade 3 or 4 IDH1-mutant, ATRX-lost astrocytomas. Profiling relied on immunoSEQ multiplex PCR, and the TCRdb table lists in-frame clones only, not all of them. The repertoire holds over 80,000 clones, with roughly 89% as singletons. V is TRBV27 and J is TRBJ2-2; D is uncertain. The specimen comprised PBMCs, sampled from a glioma patient treated with radiotherapy, temozolomide or both. This receptor was identified in a woman aged 50 to 60 with glioma. CDR3 in DNA: TGTGCCAGCAGTTTGGACCCCCGGGACACCGGGGAGCTGTTTTTT. It is translated as CASSLDPRDTGELFF.